The 20 T cell receptor beta chains presented below share a single source sample, sequenced in a study of cytomegalovirus exposure and HLA in healthy donors. Profiling relied on immunoSEQ multiplex PCR, and the TCRdb table lists in-frame clones only, not all of them. The sample yields over 75,000 clones, 85% seen once. Sequences were obtained from PBMCs. The receptor source for this set is a man in his late teens or twenties in good health and CMV-seropositive.

V usage is TRBV28 and J usage is TRBJ2-7; tentatively, D is TRBD2 (5 bases). This CDR3 comprises 14 residues. Between the trimmed V and J ends, which lost 4 bases and 1 base, there was a span of 11 bases. Germline V lookup: CDR1 MDHEN, CDR2 SYDVKM. The CDR3 protein is CASSSGLESYEQYF. CDR3 nucleotides: TGTGCCAGCAGTTCCGGACTGGAGTCCTACGAGCAGTACTTC.

J is TRBJ1-3 and V is TRBV28; TRBD1 matches 7 bases. The CDR3 contains 15 residues. Germline V lookup: CDR1 MDHEN, CDR2 SYDVKM. V lost 3 bases and J lost 4; bases outside the gene matches: 6. In DNA form, the CDR3 reads TGTGCCAGCAGTTTTCGCAGGGGGTCAGGAAACACCATATATTTT. Residues: CASSFRRGSGNTIYF.

This clone was seen a handful of times. Within the sample, other DNA sequences also encode this same CDR3. The rearrangement uses TRBV9 and TRBJ2-2; tentatively, D is TRBD2 (5 bases). Germline CDR1 and CDR2: SGDLS and YYNGEE. The length of the CDR3 is 13 residues. The germline V and J ends were trimmed by 0 bases and 6 bases, with 6 bases remaining between them. CDR3 residues: CASSVEGAGELFF. The CDR3, as DNA: TGTGCCAGCAGCGTAGAGGGAGCCGGGGAGCTGTTTTTT. Variable domain in full (rest from reference TRBV9 and TRBJ2-2): DSGVTQTPKHLITATGQRVTLRCSPRSGDLSVYWYQQSLDQGLQFLIQYYNGEERAKGNILERFSAQQFPDLHSELNLSSLELGDSALYFCASSVEGAGELFFGEGSRLTVL.

This clone was seen only once. The chain carries TRBV10-3 and TRBJ2-7, with 10 bases lining up with TRBD2. The CDR3 contains 14 residues. V was clipped by 7 bases and J by 1 base; unmatched bases: 4. CDR1 is ENHRY, CDR2 SYGVKD, per germline. CDR3 sequence (DNA): TGTGCCATCACGGCTAGCGGGAGTTCCTACGAGCAGTACTTC. Amino acids: CAITASGSSYEQYF.

V gene TRBV4-1 combines with J gene TRBJ1-2, with 7 bases matching TRBD1. Per germline, CDR1 MGHRA and CDR2 YSYEKL. V gave up 0 bases and J gave up 4 bases; unmatched junction bases: 8. This CDR3 is 16 amino acids long. The CDR3 DNA reads as TGCGCCAGCAGCCAAGATTACCGGGGACAGCCCTATGGCTACACCTTC. Protein sequence: CASSQDYRGQPYGYTF.

The CDR3 DNA sequence: TGCGCCAGCACCGAGGGGGACACTGAAGCTTTCTTT. Its protein is CASTEGDTEAFF. The chain uses TRBV5-1 and TRBJ1-1; a weak D match, TRBD1 (6 bases). Germline V gene data show CDR1 as SGHRS and CDR2 as YFSETQ. The length of the CDR3 is 12 residues. V was clipped by 6 bases and J by 3 bases, with 9 bases between them.

This chain joins TRBV10-3 and TRBJ2-1; 10 bases align to TRBD2. V dropped 2 bases and J dropped 5; count of bases not matched to a gene: 0. Germline V lookup: CDR1 ENHRY, CDR2 SYGVKD. The CDR3 consists of 14 residues. The CDR3 loop is CAISETSGNNEQFF. DNA of the CDR3: TGTGCCATCAGTGAGACTAGCGGGAACAATGAGCAGTTCTTC.

The CDR3 bases are TGTGCCAGCAGTGGAGACAGGGCCCGGACTGAAGCTTTCTTT. It translates to CASSGDRARTEAFF. J is TRBJ1-1 and V is TRBV27; 7 nucleotides line up with TRBD1. Germline assignment: CDR1 MNHEY and CDR2 SMNVEV (reference sequence). This CDR3 contains 14 residues. The trim removed 5 bases at V and 5 bases at J, leaving 8 bases unmatched.

J is TRBJ1-2 and V is TRBV29-1; weak D call: TRBD1 (5 bases). Germline V gives CDR1 SQVTM, CDR2 ANQGSEA. V gave up 5 bases and J gave up 0 bases, with 13 bases separating them. There are 14 residues in the CDR3. CDR3: CSVNPGVPNYGYTF. CDR3 DNA: TGCAGCGTTAATCCGGGGGTTCCTAACTATGGCTACACCTTC.

The chain employs TRBV7-9 and TRBJ2-3; TRBD2 agrees at 10 bases. From germline, CDR1 is SEHNR and CDR2 FQNEAQ (reference sequence). CDR3 size: 17 residues. With 0 bases clipped from V and 2 bases from J, the junction kept 5 bases outside the gene matches. Here the CDR3 reads CASSLARTSGDTDTQYF. DNA of the CDR3: TGTGCCAGCAGCTTAGCCCGCACTAGCGGGGACACAGATACGCAGTATTTT.

The V and J genes are TRBV15 and TRBJ1-4; D may be TRBD1 (5 bases). Germline V gene lookup returns CDR1 LNHNV and CDR2 YYDKDF (reference sequence). Deletions cut 5 bases from V and 8 bases from J, with 18 bases between. The CDR3 contains 15 residues. CDR3 DNA: TGTGCCACCAGCGTTATCAGGGCCCAGAGCGAAAAACTGTTTTTT. Protein product: CATSVIRAQSEKLFF.

This chain connects TRBV18 to TRBJ2-3, with 11 bases matching TRBD1. Germline CDR1 KGHSH, CDR2 LQKENI. J was trimmed by 2 bases and V by 2 bases; bases with no gene match: 3. The CDR3 is 16 amino acids. The CDR3 loop is CASSPGQGAVTDTQYF. DNA for the CDR3: TGTGCCAGCTCACCAGGACAGGGGGCTGTCACAGATACGCAGTATTTT.

This rearrangement joins TRBV27 to TRBJ2-7; TRBD1 agrees at 8 bases. The V segment lost 5 bases and the J segment 3 bases; nucleotides outside the gene matches: 15. Germline lookup yields CDR1 MNHEY and CDR2 SMNVEV (reference sequence). The CDR3 has 17 residues. The CDR3 region has the DNA TGTGCCAGCAGTATCCTATACCTACGACAGGGGTTCTACGAGCAGTACGTC. Translated, it gives CASSILYLRQGFYEQYV.

Written as DNA, the CDR3 is TGTGCCAGCCTAGCTAACTATGGCTACACCTTC. It is translated as CASLANYGYTF. The chain has TRBV28 and TRBJ1-2; D is unclear. This CDR3 has 11 amino acids. The germline V and J ends were trimmed by 8 bases and 0 bases, with 4 bases remaining between them. Germline CDR1 is MDHEN and CDR2 is SYDVKM.

V is TRBV5-1 and J is TRBJ1-4; 8 nucleotides align to TRBD1. V trimming: 4 bases; J trimming: 7 bases; junction bases outside the gene matches: 6. Per the germline V gene, CDR1 is SGHRS and CDR2 is YFSETQ. This CDR3 contains 14 residues. CDR3 amino acids: CASSNRGTGEKLFF. As DNA, the CDR3 is TGCGCCAGCAGCAACAGGGGGACTGGTGAAAAACTGTTTTTT.

The rearrangement joins TRBV28 to TRBJ2-1; D perhaps matches TRBD2 (6 bases). This CDR3 is built from 14 residues. The V gene's germline CDR1 is MDHEN and CDR2 SYDVKM. V gave up 0 bases and J gave up 7 bases, with 10 bases separating them. CDR3 sequence reads: CASSLWGGRNEQFF. As DNA, the CDR3 is TGTGCCAGCAGTTTATGGGGGGGTCGGAATGAGCAGTTCTTC.

The rearrangement uses TRBV28 and TRBJ1-3, with TRBD1 matching 8 bases. V shed 6 bases and J 0 bases; nucleotides not matched to a gene: 7. Germline V CDR1 and CDR2: MDHEN, SYDVKM. The CDR3 runs to 16 residues. In DNA form, the CDR3 reads TGTGCCAGCAGACGCATCACAGGGGGCTCTGGAAACACCATATATTTT. As protein: CASRRITGGSGNTIYF.

This rearrangement joins TRBV2 to TRBJ2-2; TRBD2 agrees at 11 bases. Germline V gives CDR1 SNHLY, CDR2 FYNNEI. After removal of 4 bases from V and 1 base from J, the junction contained 8 bases not matched to a gene. The CDR3 length is 18 residues. In DNA, the CDR3 is TGTGCCAGCAGTGTGGAACTAGCGGGAGATTGGAACACCGGGGAGCTGTTTTTT. This codes for CASSVELAGDWNTGELFF.

The chain combines TRBV30 with TRBJ2-5; TRBD1 is a possible D gene (5 bases). CDR3 size: 17 residues. Trimming removed 3 bases at V and 3 bases at J, with 23 bases between. Germline V lookup: CDR1 GTSNPN, CDR2 SVGIG (reference sequence). As DNA, the CDR3 is TGTGCCTGGAGCGACAGAACACACTTGGTGTTTGAAGAGACCCAGTACTTC. Protein: CAWSDRTHLVFEETQYF.

This chain connects TRBV5-1 to TRBJ2-5; D uncertain. The germline V and J ends were trimmed by 3 bases and 7 bases, with 16 bases remaining between them. The CDR3 contains 14 residues. Germline assignment: CDR1 SGHRS and CDR2 YFSETQ. CDR3 nucleotide sequence: TGCGCCAGCAGCTCCCCCAGTGTTTCAGGGACCCAGTACTTC. It translates to CASSSPSVSGTQYF.